The entry below describes one T cell receptor (beta chain). Its specific antigen is unknown. Per-nucleotide qualities are absent, and no much larger clonotype sits a single base away. From the cysteine through the phenylalanine, the CDR3 covers 14 amino acids. Just CDR3 DNA is preserved here, 42 bases in frame from base 1. A distance of 15 bases separates the germline ends of V and J, which lose 6 bases and 4 bases respectively. Reading the germline V gene gives CDR1 SNHLY and CDR2 FYNNEI. The sample belongs to a study of T cell changes during pregnancy in multiple sclerosis (dated by TCRdb to between 2018 and 2021). Turning to the overall study: The study looked at changes in the T cell repertoire across pregnancy in women with multiple sclerosis.

Receptor libraries were prepared by the immunoSEQ multiplex PCR assay. The source is immuneACCESS, and TCRdb retained only in-frame sequences with V and J called. Part of the clones is not carried over; for the studies checked, unresolved V genes explain less than half of this, and the remainder is unexplained. The sample table lists more than 30,000 clones, 89% of them with a count of one. The ten largest clones add up to approximately 6.5% of the sample. The rearranged segments are TRBV2 and TRBJ1-1; the D gene cannot be resolved reliably. The sequence derives from a female donor with multiple sclerosis, enrolled in a pregnancy study. The sample here was CD8+ T cells from peripheral blood mononuclear cells, taken in the second trimester of pregnancy. The bases read TGTGCCAGCAGAACCACAAACCCCAGCACTGAAGCTTTCTTT. It translates to CASRTTNPSTEAFF. Extended through the reference TRBV2 and TRBJ1-1 proteins, this CDR3 yields the full variable domain: EPEVTQTPSHQVTQMGQEVILRCVPISNHLYFYWYRQILGQKVEFLVSFYNNEISEKSEIFDDQFSVERPDGSNFTLKIRSTKLEDSAMYFCASRTTNPSTEAFFGQGTRLTVV.